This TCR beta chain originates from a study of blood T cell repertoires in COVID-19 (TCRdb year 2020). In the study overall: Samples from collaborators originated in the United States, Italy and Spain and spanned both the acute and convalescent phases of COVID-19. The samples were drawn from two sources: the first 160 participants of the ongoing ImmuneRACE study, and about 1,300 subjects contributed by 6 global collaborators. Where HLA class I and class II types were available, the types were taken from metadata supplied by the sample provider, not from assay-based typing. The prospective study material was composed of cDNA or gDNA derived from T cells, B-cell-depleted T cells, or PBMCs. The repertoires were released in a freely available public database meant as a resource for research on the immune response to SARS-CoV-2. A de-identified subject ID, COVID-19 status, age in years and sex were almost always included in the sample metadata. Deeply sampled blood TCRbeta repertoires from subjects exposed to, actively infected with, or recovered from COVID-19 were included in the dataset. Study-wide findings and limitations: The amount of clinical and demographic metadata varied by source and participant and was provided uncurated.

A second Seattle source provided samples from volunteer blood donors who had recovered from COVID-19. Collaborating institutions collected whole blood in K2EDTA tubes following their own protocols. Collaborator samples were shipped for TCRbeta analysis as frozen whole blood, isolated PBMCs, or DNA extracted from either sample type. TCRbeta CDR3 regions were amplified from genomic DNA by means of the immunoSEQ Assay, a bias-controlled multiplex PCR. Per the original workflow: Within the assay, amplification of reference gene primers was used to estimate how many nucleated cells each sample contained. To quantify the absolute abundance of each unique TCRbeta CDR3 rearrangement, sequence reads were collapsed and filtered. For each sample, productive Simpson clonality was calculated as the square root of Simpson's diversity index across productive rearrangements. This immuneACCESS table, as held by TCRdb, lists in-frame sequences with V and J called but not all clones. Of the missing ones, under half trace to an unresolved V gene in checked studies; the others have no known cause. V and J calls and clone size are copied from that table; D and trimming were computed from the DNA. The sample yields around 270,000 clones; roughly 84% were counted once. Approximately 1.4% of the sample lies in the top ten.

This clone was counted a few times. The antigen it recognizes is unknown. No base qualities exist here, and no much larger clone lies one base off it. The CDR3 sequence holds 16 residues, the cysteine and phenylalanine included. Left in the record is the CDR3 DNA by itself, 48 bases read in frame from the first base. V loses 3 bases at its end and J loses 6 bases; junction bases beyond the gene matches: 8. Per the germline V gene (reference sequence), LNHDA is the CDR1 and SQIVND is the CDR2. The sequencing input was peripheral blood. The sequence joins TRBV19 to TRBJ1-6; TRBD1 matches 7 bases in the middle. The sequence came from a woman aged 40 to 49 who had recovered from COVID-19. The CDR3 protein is CASSIGAGGSNSPLHF. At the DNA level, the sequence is TGTGCCAGTAGTATTGGAGCAGGGGGTAGTAATTCACCCCTCCACTTT.